This T cell receptor beta chain came from a study of T cell responses to AZD1222 COVID-19 vaccine (TCRdb year 2021). About the investigation overall: Because spike-specific TCR depth and breadth did not differ between the two schedules, AZD1222 recipients who got a second dose at roughly 4 weeks were pooled with those who got a second dose at roughly 12 weeks. TCR sequencing was performed for roughly 250 trial participants, of whom about 210 were given two doses of AZD1222 and approximately 25 were given two doses of MenACWY control vaccine. Trial participants were enrolled into age subgroups of 18-55, 56-69 and 70-plus years, which contained around 150, 29 and 61 TCR-sequenced participants, respectively.

Measured from the cysteine to the phenylalanine, the CDR3 is 16 residues long. Only the CDR3 part of the read is kept: 48 bases, read in frame from the first base. The germline V gene encodes CDR1 LGHNA and CDR2 YSLEER. The V end loses 0 bases and the J end loses 2 bases, and a stretch of 13 bases separates them. The CDR3 regions of human TCRbeta chains were subjected to immunosequencing. As for the authors' bioinformatics: Repertoire TCRs were checked for matches against a reference library of SARS-CoV-2-specific TCRs that had been generated using the MIRA antigen-specificity platform. Breadth was defined as the fraction of unique TCRs that were SARS-CoV-2-associated, and depth was defined as the fraction of total T cells that were SARS-CoV-2-associated. Each spike-specific TCR was assigned to its reactive spike region and to a CD4 or CD8 class using the MIRA data. Log10-transformed breadth and depth values were compared by one-way ANOVA with Sidak's multiple comparisons tests. TCRdb's version of the immuneACCESS table is confined to in-frame rearrangements and falls short of the full clone set. An unresolved V gene accounts for under half of the shortfall where checked; the remainder is of unknown origin. The D gene and trimming were derived from the DNA, and the V and J assignments and clone size from that table. A total of about 150,000 clones appear in this sample, roughly nine tenths of them only once. Approximately 6.9% of the sample goes to the ten largest clones.

Beyond this particular receptor, the publication reports: The vaccine-associated CD4 TCRs covered the entire spike protein, and the dominant responses fell in regions 160-218 and 743-854. The 56-69-year group was small, and its depth increase did not reach significance, likely because of low power. After two AZD1222 doses, spike-specific TCR breadth and depth were significantly higher than at day 0 and than in MenACWY recipients. Most participants were white British and females outnumbered males, and the authors suggested that clonal diversity may have been underestimated. No day 14 peak-response samples were available, so repertoires were characterized only after the peak T cell response. Conclusions about previously exposed vaccinees are limited, since just a handful of AZD1222 recipients were seropositive for SARS-CoV-2 at baseline. Reportedly, close to half of the unique spike-specific TCRs recognized epitopes lying outside the regions that are mutated in the B.1.351 and B.1.1.7 variants.

A remark on this clone: Its recognized antigen is unknown. Per-base quality was not reported, and no clone a single base away is much larger than it.

The time point label corresponds to: baseline before first vaccination. Vaccinee samples were obtained from the UK trials COV001 and COV002, which included a single-blind randomized controlled phase 2/3 trial of AZD1222 (ChAdOx1 nCoV-19) in healthy adults. For TCRbeta chain sequencing, PBMC samples were collected from trial participants at day 0 and at day 28 after the second dose. The chain uses TRBV4-3 and TRBJ2-5; TRBD2 is possibly the D segment (6 matching bases). The receptor was derived from an adult in good health. The sample here was peripheral blood, taken on day 0 of AZD1222 vaccination. The DNA reads as follows: TGCGCCAGCAGCCAAGAAGCCGGGACTCTTCAAGAGACCCAGTACTTC. Translation gives CASSQEAGTLQETQYF.